The clone carrying this T cell receptor beta chain was detected only once. What it recognizes is unknown. Germline assignment: CDR1 SEHNR and CDR2 FQNEAQ (reference sequence). The CDR3 length is 14 residues. J was trimmed by 11 bases and V by 5 bases; bases with no gene match: 10. PCR involved 60 Vbeta and 13 Jbeta primers. Assay: immunoSEQ multiplex PCR; the TCRdb copy retains only in-frame clones and omits some. The sample carries more than 75,000 clones, more than 75% recorded once. This entry is derived from a study of cytomegalovirus exposure and HLA in healthy donors. Study-level findings and limits: Later analysis identified several of the most significant clusters that appeared linked to common viral pathogens. According to the study, approximately 150 TCR beta chains were cytomegalovirus-associated. As a later analysis showed, a missense DCLRE1C variant was linked to trimming of TCR beta V- and J-genes.

This clonotype originated in a woman aged 40 to 50 in good health and CMV-seronegative. What was sequenced was PBMCs. The chain couples TRBV7-9 to TRBJ2-3, with 10 bases lining up with TRBD1. CDR3 sequence reads: CASSPDRGWLRQYF. The CDR3 region has the DNA TGTGCCAGCAGCCCGGACAGGGGGTGGCTTAGGCAGTATTTT.